This T cell receptor beta chain derives from a study of identical twins (dated by TCRdb to 2016 to 2018). Concerning the study at large: To test whether fetal clonotypes persist, this study deep-sequenced TCR alpha and beta repertoires from monozygotic twins, from unrelated adults of various ages, and from cord blood. To rule out contamination, the twin experiments were replicated at different times with different library preparation protocols. General conclusions and limits of the study: In beta out-of-frame sequences, excess twin sharing was weaker, because having fewer shared sequences lowered the signal-to-noise ratio. Compared with coincidental sharing between unrelated individuals, an excess of low generation-probability sequences was observed among out-of-frame TCR alpha sequences shared between twins. In monozygotic twins, recombination models systematically underestimated out-of-frame TCR alpha sharing, but the models matched the sharing seen between unrelated individuals. Fewer insertions were carried by abundant cord blood beta clonotypes; a weaker similar trend was observed in young adult naive repertoires, while no such trend was observed in memory repertoires. Because the same donors could not be followed over many years, conclusions were based on cross-sectional statistical analysis. Invariant T cells such as MAIT and iNKT could partly confound zero-insertion analyses, though diverse VJ usage argued against this for most clonotypes.

V gives up 3 bases and J gives up 6 bases, and the segment between their germline ends measures 6 bases. Reading from cysteine to phenylalanine, the CDR3 counts 11 amino acids. The retained sequence is limited to the CDR3, 33 bases, with the frame set at the first base. In the germline V gene, CDR1 corresponds to MNHNS and CDR2 to SASEGT. Library prep was done by 5' RACE. The sequencing machine was an Illumina HiSeq 2000. Template switching introduced a universal primer binding site; the final cDNA contained a unique molecular identifier, enabling accurate counting of TCR cDNA molecules. First-strand cDNA for TCR alpha and beta chains was synthesized from specific primers in the conserved constant-segment region. To control for contamination, each cDNA library was double barcoded with a SMART-Mk sample barcode plus Illumina barcodes. Two successive PCR steps introduced TruSeq adapter sequences along with Illumina sample barcodes. The TCR alpha and beta cDNA libraries were sequenced on the Illumina HiSeq platform using custom primers. The authors' analysis ran thus. MiGEC was used to process raw reads and extract unique molecular identifiers, and MiXCR was used to find CDR3 positions. Recombination models were inferred per individual with the repgenHMM and IGoR tools using an EM algorithm. The analysis of shared clonotypes was done with the tcR package in R, with sharing normalized by the product of cloneset sizes. To study raw recombination free of thymic and clonal selection effects, out-of-frame nonproductive sequences were analyzed. In-frame beta chains were kept once TCRdb had trimmed the public reads at Q25 with fastp and called clones with MiXCR. A single entry per CDR3 protein holds the most common genes and DNA from its merged rows. In this record, the V and J calls reflect TCRdb's handling and not the investigators' own analysis. The sample table shows approximately 670,000 distinct CDR3 sequences, and roughly 6% are seen once. The ten top clones hold roughly 2% of the sample.

This clonotype occurred a few times. The antigen this receptor binds is unknown. Base qualities were left out, and no much larger clone turns up one base away. All donors were healthy Caucasians. The study also sequenced three unrelated non-twin adults: a male aged 18 to 30, a male aged 50 to 59 and a female aged 50 to 59. Miltenyi CD45RO+ enrichment and human naive T-cell isolation kits were used to isolate memory (CD45RO+) and naive T cells from PBMC. The sequence came from a man aged 18 to 35 in good health. This sequence uses TRBV6-1 and TRBJ2-7; no confident D gene assignment can be made. Sequences were obtained from naive T cells sorted from blood. Interpreted using the paper, the cell subset or site label stands for: cells isolated with a human naive T-cell isolation kit. The nucleotide sequence is given as TGTGCCAGCAGTGAGCCCGTCGAGCAGTACTTC. It is translated as CASSEPVEQYF.